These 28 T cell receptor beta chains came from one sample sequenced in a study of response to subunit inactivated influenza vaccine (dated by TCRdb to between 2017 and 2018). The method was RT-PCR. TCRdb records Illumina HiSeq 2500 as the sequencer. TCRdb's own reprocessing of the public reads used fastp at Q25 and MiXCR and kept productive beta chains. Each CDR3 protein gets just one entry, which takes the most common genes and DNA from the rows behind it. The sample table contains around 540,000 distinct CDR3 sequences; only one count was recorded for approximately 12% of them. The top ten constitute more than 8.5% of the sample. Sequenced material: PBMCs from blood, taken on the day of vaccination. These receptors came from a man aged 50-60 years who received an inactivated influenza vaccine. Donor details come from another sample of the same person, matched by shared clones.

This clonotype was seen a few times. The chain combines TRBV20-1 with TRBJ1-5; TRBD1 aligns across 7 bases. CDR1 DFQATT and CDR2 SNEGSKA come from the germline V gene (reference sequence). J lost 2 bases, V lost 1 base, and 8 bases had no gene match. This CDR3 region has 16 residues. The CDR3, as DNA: TGCAGTGCTAGAGTTACAGGGGCAGGGGGCAATCAGCCCCAGCATTTT. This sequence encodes CSARVTGAGGNQPQHF.

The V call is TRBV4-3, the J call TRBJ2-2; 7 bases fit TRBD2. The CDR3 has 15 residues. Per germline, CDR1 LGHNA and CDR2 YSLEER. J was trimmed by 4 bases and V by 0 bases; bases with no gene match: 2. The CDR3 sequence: CASSQDGRVTGELFF. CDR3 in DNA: TGCGCCAGCAGCCAAGATGGGAGGGTCACCGGGGAGCTGTTTTTT.

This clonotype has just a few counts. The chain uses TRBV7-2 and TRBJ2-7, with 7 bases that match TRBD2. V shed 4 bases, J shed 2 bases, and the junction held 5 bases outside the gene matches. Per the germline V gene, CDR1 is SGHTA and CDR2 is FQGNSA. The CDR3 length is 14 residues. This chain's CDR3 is CASSYGTITYEQYF. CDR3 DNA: TGTGCCAGCAGCTACGGGACTATTACCTACGAGCAGTACTTC.

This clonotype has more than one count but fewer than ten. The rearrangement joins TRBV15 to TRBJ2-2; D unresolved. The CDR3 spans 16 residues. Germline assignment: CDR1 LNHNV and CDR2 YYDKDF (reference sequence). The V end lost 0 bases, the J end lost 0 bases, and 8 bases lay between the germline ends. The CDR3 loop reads CATSRELQANTGELFF. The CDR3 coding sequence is TGTGCCACCAGCAGAGAGTTGCAGGCGAACACCGGGGAGCTGTTTTTT.

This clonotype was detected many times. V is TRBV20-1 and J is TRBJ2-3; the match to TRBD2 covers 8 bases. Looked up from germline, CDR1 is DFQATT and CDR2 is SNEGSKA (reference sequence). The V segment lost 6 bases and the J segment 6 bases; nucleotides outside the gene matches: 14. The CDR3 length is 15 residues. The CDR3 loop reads CSATGGSGGRDTQYF. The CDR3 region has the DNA TGCAGTGCCACCGGGGGGAGCGGGGGACGGGATACGCAGTATTTT.

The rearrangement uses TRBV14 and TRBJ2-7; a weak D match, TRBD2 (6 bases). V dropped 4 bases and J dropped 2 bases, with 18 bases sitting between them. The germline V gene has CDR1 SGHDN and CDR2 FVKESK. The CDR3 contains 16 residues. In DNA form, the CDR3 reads TGTGCCAGCAGCCGCCTTATTCCGACGGGGGCCTACGAGCAGTACTTC. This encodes CASSRLIPTGAYEQYF.

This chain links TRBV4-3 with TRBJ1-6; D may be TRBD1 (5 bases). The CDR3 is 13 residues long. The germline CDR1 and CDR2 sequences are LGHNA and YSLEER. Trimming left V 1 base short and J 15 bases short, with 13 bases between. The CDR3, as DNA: TGCGCCAGCAGCCAAGTCATTGGGGGTGGCCTCCACTTT. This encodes CASSQVIGGGLHF.

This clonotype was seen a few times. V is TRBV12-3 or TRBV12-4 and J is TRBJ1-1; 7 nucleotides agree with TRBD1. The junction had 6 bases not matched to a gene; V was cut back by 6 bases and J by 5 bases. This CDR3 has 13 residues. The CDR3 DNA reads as TGTGCCAGCAGGGTACAGGGGTGGACTGAAGCTTTCTTT. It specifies CASRVQGWTEAFF.

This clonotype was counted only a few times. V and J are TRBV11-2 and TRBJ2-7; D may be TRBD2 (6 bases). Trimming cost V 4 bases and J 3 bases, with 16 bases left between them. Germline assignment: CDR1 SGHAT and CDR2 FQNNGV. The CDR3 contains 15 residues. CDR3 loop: CASSSYRGNSYEQYF. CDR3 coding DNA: TGTGCCAGCAGCTCCTACCGCGGGAACAGCTACGAGCAGTACTTC. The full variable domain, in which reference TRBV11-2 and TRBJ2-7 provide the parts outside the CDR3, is EAGVAQSPRYKIIEKRQSVAFWCNPISGHATLYWYQQILGQGPKLLIQFQNNGVVDDSQLPKDRFSAERLKGVDSTLKIQPAKLEDSAVYLCASSSYRGNSYEQYFGPGTRLTVT.

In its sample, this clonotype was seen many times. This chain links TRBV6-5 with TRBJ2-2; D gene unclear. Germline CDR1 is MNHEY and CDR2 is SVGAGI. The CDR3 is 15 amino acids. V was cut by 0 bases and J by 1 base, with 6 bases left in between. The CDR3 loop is CASSYSWGNTGELFF. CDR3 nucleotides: TGTGCCAGCAGTTACTCGTGGGGGAACACCGGGGAGCTGTTTTTT.

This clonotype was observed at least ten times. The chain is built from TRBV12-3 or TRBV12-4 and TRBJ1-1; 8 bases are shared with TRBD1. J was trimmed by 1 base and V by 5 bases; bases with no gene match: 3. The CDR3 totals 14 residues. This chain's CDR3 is CASSLTGGNTEAFF. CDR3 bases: TGTGCCAGCAGTCTTACAGGGGGGAACACTGAAGCTTTCTTT.

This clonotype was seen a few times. The CDR3 nucleotides are TGTGCCAGCAGTGAATACCGACTAGCGGGAGATTTAGAGACCCAGTACTTC. Translating it yields CASSEYRLAGDLETQYF. The chain carries TRBV2 and TRBJ2-5, with 12 bases aligning to TRBD2. CDR3 length: 17 amino acids. Germline V gene lookup returns CDR1 SNHLY and CDR2 FYNNEI. V lost 2 bases, J lost 4 bases, and 8 bases stayed unmatched.

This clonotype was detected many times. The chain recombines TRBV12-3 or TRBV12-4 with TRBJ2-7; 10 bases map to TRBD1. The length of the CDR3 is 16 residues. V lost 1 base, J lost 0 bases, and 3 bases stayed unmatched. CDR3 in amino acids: CASSLGGQGRSYEQYF. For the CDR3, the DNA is TGTGCCAGCAGTTTAGGGGGACAGGGGCGCTCCTACGAGCAGTACTTC.

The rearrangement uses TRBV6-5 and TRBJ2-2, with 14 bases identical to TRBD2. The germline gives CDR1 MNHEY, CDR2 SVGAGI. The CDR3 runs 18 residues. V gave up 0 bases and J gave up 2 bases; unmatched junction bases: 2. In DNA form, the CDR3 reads TGTGCCAGCAGTTACTCAGGACTAGCGGGAGGTAACACCGGGGAGCTGTTTTTT. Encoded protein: CASSYSGLAGGNTGELFF.

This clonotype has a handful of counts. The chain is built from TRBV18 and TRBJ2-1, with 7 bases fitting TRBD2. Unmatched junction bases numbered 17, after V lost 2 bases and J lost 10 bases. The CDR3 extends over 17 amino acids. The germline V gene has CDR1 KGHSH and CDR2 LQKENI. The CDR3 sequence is CASSPGVGGSPRGEQFF. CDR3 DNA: TGTGCCAGCTCACCAGGGGTTGGCGGGAGCCCCCGCGGGGAGCAGTTCTTC.

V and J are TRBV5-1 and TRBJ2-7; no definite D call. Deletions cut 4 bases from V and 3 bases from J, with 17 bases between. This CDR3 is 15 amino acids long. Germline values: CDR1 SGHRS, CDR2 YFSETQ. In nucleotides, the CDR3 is TGCGCCAGCAGCCCCAGACTTGCAGCAGACTACGAGCAGTACTTC. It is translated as CASSPRLAADYEQYF.

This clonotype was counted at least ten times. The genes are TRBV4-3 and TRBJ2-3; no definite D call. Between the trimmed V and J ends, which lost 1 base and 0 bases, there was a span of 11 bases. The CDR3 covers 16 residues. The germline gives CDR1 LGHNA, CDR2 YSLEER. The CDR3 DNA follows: TGCGCCAGCAGCCAAGGAGCAGCCCCGAGCACAGATACGCAGTATTTT. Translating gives CASSQGAAPSTDTQYF.

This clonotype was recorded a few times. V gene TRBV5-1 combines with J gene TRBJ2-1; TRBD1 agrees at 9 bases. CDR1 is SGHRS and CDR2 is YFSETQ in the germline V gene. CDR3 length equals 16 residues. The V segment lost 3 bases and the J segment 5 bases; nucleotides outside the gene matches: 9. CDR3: CASSSTGTGMDNEQFF. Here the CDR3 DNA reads TGCGCCAGCAGCTCTACCGGGACAGGGATGGACAATGAGCAGTTCTTC.

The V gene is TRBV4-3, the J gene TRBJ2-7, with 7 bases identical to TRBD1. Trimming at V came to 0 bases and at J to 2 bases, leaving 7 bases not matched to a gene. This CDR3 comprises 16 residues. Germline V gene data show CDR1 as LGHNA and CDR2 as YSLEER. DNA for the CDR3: TGCGCCAGCAGCCAAGATCGGAGACAGGGAACCTACGAGCAGTACTTC. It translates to CASSQDRRQGTYEQYF.

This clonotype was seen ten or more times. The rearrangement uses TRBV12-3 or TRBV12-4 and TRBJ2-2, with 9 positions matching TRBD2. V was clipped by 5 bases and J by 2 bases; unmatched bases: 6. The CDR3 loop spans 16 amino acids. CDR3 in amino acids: CASSPGLAKNTGELFF. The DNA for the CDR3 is TGTGCCAGCAGTCCGGGACTAGCCAAAAACACCGGGGAGCTGTTTTTT.

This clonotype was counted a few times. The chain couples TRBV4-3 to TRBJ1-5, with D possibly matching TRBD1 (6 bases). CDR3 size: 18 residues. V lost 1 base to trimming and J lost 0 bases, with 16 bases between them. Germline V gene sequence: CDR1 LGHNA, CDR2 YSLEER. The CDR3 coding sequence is TGCGCCAGCAGCCAAGGGACCCAGGGGCCCTATAGCAATCAGCCCCAGCATTTT. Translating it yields CASSQGTQGPYSNQPQHF.

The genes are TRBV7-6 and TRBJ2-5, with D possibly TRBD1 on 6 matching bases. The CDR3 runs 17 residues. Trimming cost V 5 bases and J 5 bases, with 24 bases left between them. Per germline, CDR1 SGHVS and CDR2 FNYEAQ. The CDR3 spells CASSLQIPGHGPETQYF. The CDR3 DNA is TGTGCCAGCAGCCTTCAAATACCGGGACACGGACCGGAGACCCAGTACTTC.

CDR3 nucleotides: TGTGCCAGCAGCTGGACCAAGGATACGCAGTATTTT. It specifies CASSWTKDTQYF. J is TRBJ2-3 and V is TRBV28; D remains unclear. Germline V gene data show CDR1 as MDHEN and CDR2 as SYDVKM. Trimming shortened V by 6 bases and J by 6 bases, and 10 bases separated the two germline ends. The CDR3 sequence is 12 residues long. Full variable domain (outside the CDR3, taken from reference TRBV28 and TRBJ2-3): DVKVTQSSRYLVKRTGEKVFLECVQDMDHENMFWYRQDPGLGLRLIYFSYDVKMKEKGDIPEGYSVSREKKERFSLILESASTNQTSMYLCASSWTKDTQYFGPGTRLTVL.

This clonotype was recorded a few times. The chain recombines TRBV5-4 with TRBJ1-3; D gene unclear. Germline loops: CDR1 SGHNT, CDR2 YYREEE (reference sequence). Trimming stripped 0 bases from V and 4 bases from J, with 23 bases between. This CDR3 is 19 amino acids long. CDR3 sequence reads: CASSLGPYRRWALGNTIYF. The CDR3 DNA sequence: TGTGCCAGCAGCTTGGGCCCGTACCGTCGGTGGGCCTTGGGAAACACCATATATTTT.

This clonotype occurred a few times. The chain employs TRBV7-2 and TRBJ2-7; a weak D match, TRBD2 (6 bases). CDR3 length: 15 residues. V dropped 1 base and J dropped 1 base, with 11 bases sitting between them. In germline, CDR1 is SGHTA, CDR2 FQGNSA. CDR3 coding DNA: TGTGCCAGCAGCTTAGAAGGACTACCGTCCTACGAGCAGTACTTC. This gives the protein CASSLEGLPSYEQYF. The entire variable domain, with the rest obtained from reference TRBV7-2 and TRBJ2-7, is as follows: GAGVSQSPSNKVTEKGKDVELRCDPISGHTALYWYRQSLGQGLEFLIYFQGNSAPDKSGLPSDRFSAERTGGSVSTLTIQRTQQEDSAVYLCASSLEGLPSYEQYFGPGTRLTVT.

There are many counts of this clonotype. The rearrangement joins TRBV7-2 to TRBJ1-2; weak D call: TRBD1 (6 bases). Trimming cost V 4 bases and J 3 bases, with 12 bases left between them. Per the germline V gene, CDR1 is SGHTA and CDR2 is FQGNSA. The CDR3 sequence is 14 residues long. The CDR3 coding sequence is TGTGCCAGCAGCTCCACAGGGAAATACTATGGCTACACCTTC. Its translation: CASSSTGKYYGYTF.

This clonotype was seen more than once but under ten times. This CDR3 is CSMGQGQYEQYF. DNA for the CDR3: TGCAGTATGGGGCAGGGACAGTACGAGCAGTACTTC. The V call is TRBV20-1, the J call TRBJ2-7, with 7 bases lining up with TRBD1. CDR1 and CDR2 (germline): DFQATT, SNEGSKA (reference sequence). The CDR3 sequence is 12 residues long. V dropped 8 bases and J dropped 4; count of bases not matched to a gene: 8.

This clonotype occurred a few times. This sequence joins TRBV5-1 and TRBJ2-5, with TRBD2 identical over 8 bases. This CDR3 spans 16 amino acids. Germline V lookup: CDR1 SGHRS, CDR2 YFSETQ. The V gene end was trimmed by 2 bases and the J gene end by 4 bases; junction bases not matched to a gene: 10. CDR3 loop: CASSFSPAGVAETQYF. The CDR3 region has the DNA TGCGCCAGCAGCTTCTCGCCAGCGGGAGTAGCAGAGACCCAGTACTTC.